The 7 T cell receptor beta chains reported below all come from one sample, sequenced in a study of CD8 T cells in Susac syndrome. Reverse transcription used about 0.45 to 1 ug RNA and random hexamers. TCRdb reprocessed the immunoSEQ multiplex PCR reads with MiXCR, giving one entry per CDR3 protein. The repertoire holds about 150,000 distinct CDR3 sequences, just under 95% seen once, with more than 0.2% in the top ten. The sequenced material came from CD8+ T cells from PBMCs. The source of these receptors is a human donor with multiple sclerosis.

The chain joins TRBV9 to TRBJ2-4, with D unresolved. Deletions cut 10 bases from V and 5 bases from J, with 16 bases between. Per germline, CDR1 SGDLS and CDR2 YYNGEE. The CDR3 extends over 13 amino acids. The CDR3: CASSPFQQNIQYF. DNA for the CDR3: TGTGCCTCCTCCCCATTTCAACAAAACATTCAGTACTTC. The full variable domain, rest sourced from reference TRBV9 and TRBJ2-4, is DSGVTQTPKHLITATGQRVTLRCSPRSGDLSVYWYQQSLDQGLQFLIQYYNGEERAKGNILERFSAQQFPDLHSELNLSSLELGDSALYFCASSPFQQNIQYFGAGTRLSVL.

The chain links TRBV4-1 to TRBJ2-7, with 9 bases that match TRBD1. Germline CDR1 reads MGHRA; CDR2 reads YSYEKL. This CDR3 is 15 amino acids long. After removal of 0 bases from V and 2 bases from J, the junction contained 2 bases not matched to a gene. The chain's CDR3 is CASSQDGTGPYEQYF. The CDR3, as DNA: TGCGCCAGCAGCCAAGACGGGACAGGGCCCTACGAGCAGTACTTC.

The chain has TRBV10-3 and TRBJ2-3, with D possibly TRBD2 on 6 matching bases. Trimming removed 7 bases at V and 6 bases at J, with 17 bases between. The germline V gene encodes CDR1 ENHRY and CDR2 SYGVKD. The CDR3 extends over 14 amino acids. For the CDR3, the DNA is TGTGCCATCAATGTCCCGGGCGCGGGGGATACGCAGTATTTT. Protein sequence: CAINVPGAGDTQYF.

The CDR3 is CAWRGPGISYEQYF. In DNA form, the CDR3 reads TGTGCCTGGAGAGGCCCAGGGATTTCCTACGAGCAGTACTTC. The chain combines TRBV30 with TRBJ2-7, with D possibly matching TRBD1 (5 bases). Trimming pared 3 bases from V and 1 base from J, leaving 13 bases between. From germline, CDR1 is GTSNPN and CDR2 SVGIG (reference sequence). The length of the CDR3 is 14 residues.

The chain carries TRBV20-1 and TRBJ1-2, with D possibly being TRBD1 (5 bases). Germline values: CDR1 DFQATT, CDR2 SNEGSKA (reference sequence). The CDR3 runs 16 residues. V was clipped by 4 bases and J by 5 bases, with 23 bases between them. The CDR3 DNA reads TGCAGTGCTAAGAGATGGAACGGGGGTGGGGTATATGGCTACACCTTC. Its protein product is CSAKRWNGGGVYGYTF.

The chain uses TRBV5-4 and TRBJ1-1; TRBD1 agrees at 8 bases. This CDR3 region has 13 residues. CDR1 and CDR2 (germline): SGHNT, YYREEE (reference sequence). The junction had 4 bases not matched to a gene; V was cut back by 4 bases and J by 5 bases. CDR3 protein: CASSPGGWTEAFF. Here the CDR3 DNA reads TGTGCCAGCAGCCCAGGGGGCTGGACTGAAGCTTTCTTT.

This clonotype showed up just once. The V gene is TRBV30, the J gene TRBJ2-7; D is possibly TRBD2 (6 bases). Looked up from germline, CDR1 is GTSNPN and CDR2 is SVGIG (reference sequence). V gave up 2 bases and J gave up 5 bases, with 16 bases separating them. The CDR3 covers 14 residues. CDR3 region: CAWSWRREVDEQYF. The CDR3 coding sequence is TGTGCCTGGAGTTGGAGGAGGGAAGTGGACGAGCAGTACTTC.